This TCR beta chain emerged from a study of T-cell reconstitution after alpha-beta-depleted transplantation in children. This clonotype has a handful of counts. Unique molecular identifiers tagged the TCRbeta library. MiXCR, run by TCRdb on the PCR reads, gives a single entry per CDR3 protein. Found here are under 450,000 distinct CDR3 sequences, roughly 13% of them singletons; the top ten hold around 4.1%. This CDR3 is built from 12 residues. Per germline, CDR1 KGHSH and CDR2 LQKENI. V was trimmed by 3 bases and J by 8 bases, leaving 10 bases between them. This rearrangement joins TRBV18 to TRBJ1-1, with a possible D match to TRBD1 (6 bases). The TCR comes from a human donor who donated a stem cell graft to a child with Fanconi anemia. The sequences come from PBMCs, collected from the stem cell graft. CDR3 in amino acids: CASSPQQGEAFF. The CDR3 DNA reads as TGTGCCAGCTCACCCCAACAGGGAGAAGCTTTCTTT.